Listed here is a single T cell receptor beta chain. The antigen is unknown. Documented treatment: roughly 19 received Ad26.COV2.S at low or high dose, single or two shots; roughly 5 received placebo; per-sample allocation not given. Specimens were obtained on day 63 following the first vaccine or placebo injection. This Boston cohort included adults aged 18-55 years. The data were obtained in a study of Ad26.COV2.S vaccination and SARS-CoV-2 variants. Notes on the study in general: Ad26.COV2.S recipients had broader spike-specific TCRs (P = 0.0014).

The germline V gene has CDR1 LNHDA and CDR2 SQIVND (reference sequence). CDR3 length equals 14 residues. The germline V and J ends were trimmed by 3 bases and 4 bases, with 12 bases remaining between them. Clones were read by immunoSEQ multiplex PCR, and TCRdb kept only the in-frame ones, dropping some. Of 350,000 to 550,000 clones listed, roughly nine tenths were seen once; the top ten hold about 2.4%. This sample comprised peripheral blood, obtained in a trial of Ad26.COV2.S vaccine versus placebo. The sequence came from a person aged 18-60 years who received the Ad26.COV2.S COVID-19 vaccine or a placebo. The chain employs TRBV19 and TRBJ2-5, with D possibly matching TRBD1 (5 bases). This CDR3 reads CASSILPRGETQYF. The DNA of the CDR3 is TGTGCCAGTAGTATCCTCCCAAGGGGAGAGACCCAGTACTTC.